The 30 T cell receptor beta chains below come from one sample, sequenced in a study of T cells in localized non-small cell lung cancer. The data were produced by immunoSEQ multiplex PCR, yet TCRdb's version contains in-frame clones alone and is incomplete. The data show tens of thousands of clones, 87% seen once. This specimen was peripheral blood, taken before any cancer treatment. The source of these receptors is a man between 40 and 75 years old with stage I squamous cell lung carcinoma.

The chain employs TRBV18 and TRBJ1-1, with D possibly matching TRBD1 (5 bases). This CDR3 comprises 15 residues. Germline V gene data show CDR1 as KGHSH and CDR2 as LQKENI. The germline V and J ends were trimmed by 1 base and 1 base, with 10 bases remaining between them. DNA for the CDR3: TGTGCCAGCTCACCACGGGCAGGGACGAACACTGAAGCTTTCTTT. It is translated as CASSPRAGTNTEAFF.

The genes are TRBV15 and TRBJ1-4; D not certain. The germline CDR1 and CDR2 sequences are LNHNV and YYDKDF (reference sequence). V dropped 0 bases and J dropped 8 bases, with 7 bases sitting between them. The CDR3 consists of 13 residues. CDR3 in DNA: TGTGCCACCAGCAGAGACAGTAGAGAAAAACTGTTTTTT. It yields the protein CATSRDSREKLFF.

This clone was counted a few times. V and J are TRBV7-2 and TRBJ1-5, with D possibly being TRBD1 (5 bases). V was clipped by 6 bases and J by 3 bases, with 18 bases between them. Germline CDR1 and CDR2: SGHTA and FQGNSA. The length of the CDR3 is 16 residues. The CDR3: CASSFDSFLTNQPQHF. The CDR3 nucleotides are TGTGCCAGCAGTTTTGACAGTTTTCTTACCAATCAGCCCCAGCATTTT.

In the case of this clone: The sample carries other DNA sequences with the same CDR3. The chain uses TRBV5-5 and TRBJ2-1; D ambiguous. With 0 bases removed from V and 0 bases from J, the gap between germline ends came to 7 bases. The germline V gene encodes CDR1 SGHKS and CDR2 YYEKEE (reference sequence). The CDR3 covers 15 residues. CDR3 coding DNA: TGTGCCAGCAGCTTGGGTCCGAGCTCCTACAATGAGCAGTTCTTC. This translates into CASSLGPSSYNEQFF. Filled out from reference TRBV5-5 and TRBJ2-1, the complete variable domain reads DAGVTQSPTHLIKTRGQQVTLRCSPISGHKSVSWYQQVLGQGPQFIFQYYEKEERGRGNFPDRFSARQFPNYSSELNVNALLLGDSALYLCASSLGPSSYNEQFFGPGTRLTVL.

V gene TRBV11-3 combines with J gene TRBJ2-2, with D maybe TRBD1 (6 bases). Trimming cost V 1 base and J 2 bases, with 8 bases left between them. The CDR3 is 15 residues long. Germline CDR1 reads SGHNT; CDR2 reads YENEEA. The CDR3 sequence is CASSLGGQNTGELFF. In DNA form, the CDR3 reads TGTGCCAGCAGCTTAGGGGGACAAAACACCGGGGAGCTGTTTTTT. Together with reference TRBV11-3 and TRBJ2-2, the CDR3 gives the full variable domain: EAGVVQSPRYKIIEKKQPVAFWCNPISGHNTLYWYLQNLGQGPELLIRYENEEAVDDSQLPKDRFSAERLKGVDSTLKIQPAELGDSAVYLCASSLGGQNTGELFFGEGSRLTVL.

This sequence joins TRBV10-3 and TRBJ1-3; D is unresolved. CDR1 ENHRY and CDR2 SYGVKD come from the germline V gene. V was shortened by 0 bases and J by 0 bases, with 9 bases between the two germline ends. The CDR3 length is 16 residues. In nucleotides, the CDR3 is TGTGCCATCAGTGAGTCGAAACAGTCCTCTGGAAACACCATATATTTT. Protein sequence: CAISESKQSSGNTIYF.

The chain combines TRBV18 with TRBJ1-1; D remains unclear. Germline V gene data show CDR1 as KGHSH and CDR2 as LQKENI. The CDR3 totals 12 residues. V was cut by 3 bases and J by 7 bases, with 9 bases left in between. CDR3 residues: CASSPRALEAFF. CDR3 sequence (DNA): TGTGCCAGCTCACCCCGAGCGCTTGAAGCTTTCTTT.

This chain uses TRBV5-1 with TRBJ1-2, with unresolved D. CDR1 and CDR2 (germline): SGHRS, YFSETQ. This CDR3 is 14 amino acids long. V gave up 0 bases and J gave up 4 bases, with 10 bases separating them. The CDR3 DNA sequence: TGCGCCAGCAGCTTGGACCTGGGAGGCTATGGCTACACCTTC. It codes for CASSLDLGGYGYTF.

V usage is TRBV5-1 and J usage is TRBJ1-6, with TRBD1 as a possible D gene (6 bases). Germline CDR1 and CDR2: SGHRS and YFSETQ. This CDR3 is built from 14 residues. V was trimmed by 1 base and J by 8 bases, leaving 10 bases between them. As DNA, the CDR3 is TGCGCCAGCAGCTTGACCGACAGGTATTCACCCCTCCACTTT. This encodes CASSLTDRYSPLHF.

The chain employs TRBV2 and TRBJ2-6; D could derive from TRBD1 or TRBD2 (5 bases each). Trimming took off 2 bases at V and 2 bases at J, with 10 bases between the two ends. Germline CDR1 is SNHLY and CDR2 is FYNNEI. The CDR3 has 16 residues. The CDR3 DNA reads TGTGCCAGCAGTGAATTGGGGGAACCTGGGGCCAACGTCCTGACTTTC. Translated, it gives CASSELGEPGANVLTF.

This chain joins TRBV5-1 and TRBJ2-1; D may be TRBD2 (6 bases). Trimming left V 4 bases short and J 4 bases short, with 21 bases between. The CDR3 has 17 residues. Germline V lookup: CDR1 SGHRS, CDR2 YFSETQ. The CDR3 region has the DNA TGCGCCAGCAGCATAATCCCGGACCGGGAGCTTTACAATGAGCAGTTCTTC. It translates to CASSIIPDRELYNEQFF.

This rearrangement joins TRBV13 to TRBJ2-1; perhaps TRBD1 as D (7 bases). The length of the CDR3 is 16 residues. Trimming took 5 bases from V and 4 from J, leaving 18 bases between them. Germline V CDR1 and CDR2: PRHDT, FYEKMQ (reference sequence). CDR3 DNA sequence: TGTGCCAGCAGCCTTTCCGCAGGGGGGCATTACAATGAGCAGTTCTTC. Translating it yields CASSLSAGGHYNEQFF.

The V gene is TRBV6-6, the J gene TRBJ2-6; no clear D gene. CDR1 and CDR2 (germline): MNHNY, SVGAGI (reference sequence). Trimming stripped 5 bases from V and 0 bases from J, with 11 bases between. CDR3 length equals 16 residues. CDR3 amino acids: CASSPPGISGANVLTF. Here the CDR3 DNA reads TGTGCCAGCAGTCCCCCTGGGATCTCTGGGGCCAACGTCCTGACTTTC.

The rearrangement uses TRBV2 and TRBJ2-7; D possibly uses TRBD1 or TRBD2 (6 bases each). This CDR3 spans 13 amino acids. V lost 5 bases, J lost 5 bases, and 13 bases lay in between. Germline values: CDR1 SNHLY, CDR2 FYNNEI. Written as DNA, the CDR3 is TGTGCCAGCAGTTTGGAGGGGGGCCACGAGCAGTACTTC. This gives the protein CASSLEGGHEQYF.

The rearrangement joins TRBV5-4 to TRBJ1-2, with 7 bases that match TRBD1. The CDR3 loop spans 13 amino acids. CDR1 SGHNT and CDR2 YYREEE come from the germline V gene (reference sequence). Unmatched junction bases numbered 5, after V lost 3 bases and J lost 6 bases. The CDR3 protein is CASSSDRANGYTF. The DNA of the CDR3 is TGTGCCAGCAGCTCCGACAGGGCGAATGGCTACACCTTC.

This chain joins TRBV6-5 and TRBJ2-5; 9 positions match TRBD2. Germline trimming cut 7 bases from V and 10 bases from J; bases unmatched to any gene: 16. Germline lookup yields CDR1 MNHEY and CDR2 SVGAGI. The CDR3 loop spans 15 amino acids. CDR3 nucleotides: TGTGCCAGCACCAAGCGGGGGGCCTTAAAGGGGAGCCAGTACTTC. Translation gives CASTKRGALKGSQYF.

The rearrangement links TRBV11-2 to TRBJ1-1; D is unresolved. Trimming removed 3 bases at V and 1 base at J, with 9 bases between. The CDR3 sequence is 14 residues long. The germline gives CDR1 SGHAT, CDR2 FQNNGV. DNA of the CDR3: TGTGCCAGCAGCTTGAGCGGGCCGAACACTGAAGCTTTCTTT. This translates into CASSLSGPNTEAFF.

The V call is TRBV6-1, the J call TRBJ1-1; D unresolved. From germline, CDR1 is MNHNS and CDR2 SASEGT. The CDR3 length is 13 residues. V gave up 7 bases and J gave up 1 base, with 10 bases separating them. The CDR3 is CASTSNANTEAFF. In nucleotides, the CDR3 is TGTGCCAGCACCTCAAATGCGAACACTGAAGCTTTCTTT.

The rearrangement joins TRBV29-1 to TRBJ2-4; perhaps TRBD1 as D (5 bases). The germline V gene has CDR1 SQVTM and CDR2 ANQGSEA. The CDR3 runs to 14 residues. The ends were cut back, 3 bases at V and 4 bases at J, with 13 bases in the middle. The CDR3 reads CSVESDRDKNIQYF. For the CDR3, the DNA is TGCAGCGTTGAGTCTGACAGAGATAAAAACATTCAGTACTTC.

The chain recombines TRBV9 with TRBJ2-7; TRBD2 matches at 13 bases. With 4 bases clipped from V and 4 bases from J, the junction kept 8 bases outside the gene matches. The germline V gene encodes CDR1 SGDLS and CDR2 YYNGEE. The CDR3 is made up of 16 amino acids. The DNA of the CDR3 is TGTGCCAGCAGCCCAACTAGCGGGGGGGCCAAGTACGAGCAGTACTTC. This encodes CASSPTSGGAKYEQYF.

The V call is TRBV21-1, the J call TRBJ2-2; the table's D call, TRBD1, has no DNA check behind it. TRBV21-1 constitutes a pseudogene. CDR3 length: 13 residues. Written as DNA, the CDR3 is TGTGCCAGCAGCCTCAGGGAAGCCGGGGAGCTGTTTTTT. Encoded protein: CASSLREAGELFF.

The V and J genes are TRBV9 and TRBJ2-3, with 11 nucleotides matching TRBD2. V gave up 2 bases and J gave up 2 bases; unmatched junction bases: 1. This CDR3 contains 15 residues. From germline, CDR1 is SGDLS and CDR2 YYNGEE. The CDR3 bases are TGTGCCAGCAGCGTTAGCGGGGGGGCCACAGATACGCAGTATTTT. As protein: CASSVSGGATDTQYF. Using reference TRBV9 and TRBJ2-3 for the parts outside the CDR3, the full variable domain is DSGVTQTPKHLITATGQRVTLRCSPRSGDLSVYWYQQSLDQGLQFLIQYYNGEERAKGNILERFSAQQFPDLHSELNLSSLELGDSALYFCASSVSGGATDTQYFGPGTRLTVL.

This clone was seen only once. The CDR3 DNA sequence: TGTGCCAGCAGAAAAATGACAGGCTCCTATGGCTACACCTTC. Its protein is CASRKMTGSYGYTF. V is TRBV6-1 and J is TRBJ1-2; D might be TRBD1 (6 bases). Between the trimmed V and J ends, which lost 6 bases and 4 bases, there was a span of 15 bases. CDR3 length: 14 residues. From germline, CDR1 is MNHNS and CDR2 SASEGT.

This clone has more than one count but fewer than ten. The V call is TRBV7-2, the J call TRBJ1-6, with unresolved D. Germline V lookup: CDR1 SGHTA, CDR2 FQGNSA. Between the trimmed V and J ends, which lost 6 bases and 3 bases, there was a span of 15 bases. The CDR3 extends over 16 amino acids. CDR3 sequence (DNA): TGTGCCAGCAGTTCCGACTCCCCCCTCTATAATTCACCCCTCCACTTT. Translated, it gives CASSSDSPLYNSPLHF.

The chain carries TRBV6-5 and TRBJ2-7, with no clear D. CDR1 and CDR2 (germline): MNHEY, SVGAGI. V lost 0 bases and J lost 0, with 6 bases in between. There are 14 residues in the CDR3. CDR3 nucleotides: TGTGCCAGCAGTTACTCCAGGCACTCCTACGAGCAGTACTTC. Its translation is CASSYSRHSYEQYF.

The CDR3 spells CASSPSRDSPSLYEQYF. CDR3 in DNA: TGCGCCAGCAGCCCATCCCGGGACTCGCCGAGCCTCTACGAGCAGTACTTC. This rearrangement joins TRBV5-1 to TRBJ2-7; a possible D gene is TRBD2 (6 bases). The CDR3 runs 17 residues. The germline CDR1 and CDR2 sequences are SGHRS and YFSETQ. Trimming cost V 4 bases and J 3 bases, with 23 bases left between them.

The chain combines TRBV7-2 with TRBJ2-7; perhaps TRBD2 as D (6 bases). Trimming removed 2 bases at V and 8 bases at J, with 16 bases between. Germline values: CDR1 SGHTA, CDR2 FQGNSA. The CDR3 is made up of 14 amino acids. CDR3: CASSLWRDATQQYF. CDR3 DNA: TGTGCCAGCAGCTTATGGAGGGACGCTACGCAGCAGTACTTC.

The genes are TRBV5-1 and TRBJ1-2; D might be TRBD1 (5 bases). CDR1 SGHRS and CDR2 YFSETQ come from the germline V gene. The CDR3 has 13 amino acids. The germline V and J ends were trimmed by 0 bases and 4 bases, with 7 bases remaining between them. DNA of the CDR3: TGCGCCAGCAGCTTGGGACAGATCTATGGCTACACCTTC. This codes for CASSLGQIYGYTF.

The rearrangement joins TRBV15 to TRBJ1-1; D possibly corresponds to TRBD1 (5 bases). The CDR3 is 17 amino acids. Trimming cost V 0 bases and J 4 bases, with 18 bases left between them. The germline V gene encodes CDR1 LNHNV and CDR2 YYDKDF (reference sequence). CDR3 nucleotide sequence: TGTGCCACCAGCAGAGATCGGGGCAGTGCTGGTGGCACTGAAGCTTTCTTT. This encodes CATSRDRGSAGGTEAFF.

The V and J genes are TRBV5-1 and TRBJ2-2, with D perhaps TRBD2 (6 bases). The CDR3 spans 15 residues. Trimming took 4 bases from V and 3 from J, leaving 13 bases between them. Germline-derived CDR1 and CDR2 are SGHRS and YFSETQ. CDR3: CASSPAGRDTGELFF. The CDR3 nucleotides read TGCGCCAGCAGCCCCGCGGGGCGGGACACCGGGGAGCTGTTTTTT.